One sample yielded the 11 T cell receptor beta chains listed below, sequenced in a study of cytomegalovirus exposure and HLA in healthy donors. The PCR employed 60 Vbeta primers together with 13 Jbeta primers. The protocol was immunoSEQ multiplex PCR, while the TCRdb copy is restricted to in-frame clones and leaves out a portion. The data show approximately 140,000 clones, around 77% seen once. The sample taken for sequencing was PBMCs. All receptors come from a woman between 45 and 65 years old in good health and CMV-seronegative.

The chain carries TRBV6-5 and TRBJ2-7, with D possibly matching TRBD1 (5 bases). The CDR3 consists of 14 residues. From germline, CDR1 is MNHEY and CDR2 SVGAGI. V gave up 5 bases and J gave up 0 bases, with 11 bases separating them. CDR3 residues: CASSKGRASYEQYF. The DNA for the CDR3 is TGTGCCAGCAGTAAAGGCAGGGCCTCCTACGAGCAGTACTTC.

V gene TRBV7-9 combines with J gene TRBJ1-1; maybe TRBD1 (6 bases). This CDR3 is 15 amino acids long. V was clipped by 6 bases and J by 4 bases, with 18 bases between them. Germline CDR1 reads SEHNR; CDR2 reads FQNEAQ (reference sequence). The CDR3 DNA is TGTGCCAGCAGTCAGAGAATGTTGGACAGCACTGAAGCTTTCTTT. Its protein is CASSQRMLDSTEAFF.

The chain is built from TRBV19 and TRBJ2-7; TRBD1 aligns across 8 bases. Germline V gene lookup returns CDR1 LNHDA and CDR2 SQIVND (reference sequence). The J segment lost 4 bases and the V segment lost 4 bases, leaving 6 bases of the junction unmatched. There are 14 residues in the CDR3. The CDR3 spells CASSTPGQDYEQYF. CDR3 DNA: TGTGCCAGTAGTACCCCGGGACAGGATTACGAGCAGTACTTC.

Of note for this clone: A read error may account for a junction end that differs from germline. DNA for the CDR3: TGTTCCAGCAGCTTAGATTTACAGCCCCAGCATTTT. Protein product: CSSSLDLQPQHF. This rearrangement joins TRBV7-9 to TRBJ1-5; no clear D. There are 12 residues in the CDR3. Germline values: CDR1 SEHNR, CDR2 FQNEAQ (reference sequence).

The V and J genes are TRBV28 and TRBJ1-1; D is unclear. The V gene lost 4 bases and the J gene lost 0 bases, with 18 bases spanning the gap. The CDR3 is 17 residues long. In germline, CDR1 is MDHEN, CDR2 SYDVKM. CDR3: CASSSEGRGRLNTEAFF. CDR3 nucleotides: TGTGCCAGCAGTTCTGAAGGCCGAGGAAGACTGAACACTGAAGCTTTCTTT.

This clone came up a few times. The chain employs TRBV7-6 and TRBJ2-7; 8 bases match TRBD1. From germline, CDR1 is SGHVS and CDR2 FNYEAQ. Trimming took 2 bases from V and 3 from J; bases not matched to a gene: 9. The CDR3 length is 16 residues. For the CDR3, the DNA is TGTGCCAGCAGCTTACTTTCTCCAGGGGGCAACTACGAGCAGTACTTC. This gives the protein CASSLLSPGGNYEQYF.

This chain joins TRBV28 and TRBJ2-4, with D hard to call. In germline, CDR1 is MDHEN, CDR2 SYDVKM. Trimming removed 3 bases from V and 4 bases from J, with 4 bases in between. The CDR3 length is 12 residues. The CDR3 loop reads CASSLSKNIQYF. The CDR3 DNA is TGTGCCAGCAGTTTGTCGAAAAACATTCAGTACTTC.

V and J are TRBV5-1 and TRBJ2-3, with 10 bases identical to TRBD2. The CDR3 runs 17 residues. The V and J ends lost 3 bases and 0 bases, in that order; junction bases with no gene match: 7. CDR1 is SGHRS, CDR2 YFSETQ, per germline. The CDR3 DNA reads TGCGCCAGCAGCTCTGGACTAGCGGTTACTAGCACAGATACGCAGTATTTT. Translation: CASSSGLAVTSTDTQYF.

This clone was observed a single time. This rearrangement joins TRBV6-1 to TRBJ1-2; 8 positions match TRBD1. The CDR3 length is 17 residues. J was trimmed by 3 bases and V by 4 bases; bases with no gene match: 13. The germline V gene has CDR1 MNHNS and CDR2 SASEGT. CDR3 sequence (DNA): TGTGCCAGCAGTGGAGACAGGGGATACTCCGATCACTATGGCTACACCTTC. Encoded protein: CASSGDRGYSDHYGYTF.

Here the CDR3 DNA reads TGCGCCAGCAGCTGGGGACTAGAAAGGGACGAGCAGTACGTC. Its translation: CASSWGLERDEQYV. V is TRBV5-1 and J is TRBJ2-7; 8 positions match TRBD2. V shed 3 bases, J shed 5 bases, and the junction held 7 bases outside the gene matches. CDR3 size: 14 residues. Germline V lookup: CDR1 SGHRS, CDR2 YFSETQ.

This rearrangement joins TRBV19 to TRBJ2-1, with 8 positions matching TRBD1. The CDR3 has 16 amino acids. Unmatched junction bases numbered 7, after V lost 5 bases and J lost 1 base. CDR1 LNHDA and CDR2 SQIVND come from the germline V gene (reference sequence). CDR3 sequence: CASSEYRGSSYNEQFF. The CDR3 region has the DNA TGTGCCAGTAGTGAATACAGGGGGTCGTCCTACAATGAGCAGTTCTTC.